Listed here are 10 T cell receptor beta chains from one sample, sequenced in a study of siplizumab effects on memory and regulatory T cells. The repertoire was sequenced with immunoSEQ multiplex PCR; TCRdb's copy has only in-frame clones and lacks some. The profile shows about 50,000 clones, roughly nine tenths of them singletons. Sample: naive CD8+ T cells sorted from blood. The receptors derive from a human donor in good health.

V usage is TRBV27 and J usage is TRBJ2-7, with a possible D match to TRBD1 (5 bases). The germline CDR1 and CDR2 sequences are MNHEY and SMNVEV (reference sequence). V lost 2 bases and J lost 3, with 17 bases in between. CDR3 length equals 16 residues. The CDR3 protein is CASSLNWEQAIYEQYF. CDR3 sequence (DNA): TGTGCCAGCAGTTTAAATTGGGAACAGGCAATCTACGAGCAGTACTTC.

The rearrangement joins TRBV10-1 to TRBJ2-1, with D possibly being TRBD1 (6 bases). CDR3 length equals 18 residues. The V gene lost 0 bases and the J gene lost 4 bases, with 19 bases spanning the gap. CDR1 is WNHNN and CDR2 is SYGVQD in the germline V gene (reference sequence). CDR3 DNA: TGCGCCAGCAGTGAGTCGATTTACAGGGATACCCTATACAATGAGCAGTTCTTC. It translates to CASSESIYRDTLYNEQFF.

This chain connects TRBV27 to TRBJ2-4; 7 bases map to TRBD1. Per germline, CDR1 MNHEY and CDR2 SMNVEV (reference sequence). This CDR3 is 15 amino acids long. Unmatched junction bases numbered 6, after V lost 6 bases and J lost 1 base. Written as DNA, the CDR3 is TGTGCCAGCAGCCAGGACAGGTGGGCCAAAAACATTCAGTACTTC. It translates to CASSQDRWAKNIQYF.

V gene TRBV6-5 combines with J gene TRBJ2-7; D gene uncertain. Germline V gives CDR1 MNHEY, CDR2 SVGAGI. Trimming shortened V by 3 bases and J by 1 base, and 10 bases separated the two germline ends. The CDR3 length is 14 residues. The CDR3: CASSYYGDSYEQYF. The DNA for the CDR3 is TGTGCCAGCAGTTATTATGGGGATTCCTACGAGCAGTACTTC.

V and J are TRBV4-1 and TRBJ2-2; TRBD1 might be the D (6 bases). The CDR3 length is 16 residues. The germline V gene has CDR1 MGHRA and CDR2 YSYEKL. Trimming cost V 0 bases and J 6 bases, with 14 bases left between them. CDR3 nucleotide sequence: TGCGCCAGCAGCCAAGACGGCACAGGGTTGGCCGGGGAGCTGTTTTTT. This encodes CASSQDGTGLAGELFF.

V usage is TRBV12-5 and J usage is TRBJ2-7, with D possibly matching TRBD1 (5 bases). CDR3 size: 17 residues. Germline V gene lookup returns CDR1 LGHNT and CDR2 FRNRAP. V dropped 0 bases and J dropped 2 bases, with 17 bases sitting between them. DNA for the CDR3: TGTGCTAGTGGTTTGGTTCCACCAGACAGATACCCCTACGAGCAGTACTTC. Translated: CASGLVPPDRYPYEQYF.

The chain carries TRBV6-5 and TRBJ2-2; no firm D call. Germline V gene data show CDR1 as MNHEY and CDR2 as SVGAGI. The CDR3 runs to 13 residues. Trimming took off 2 bases at V and 6 bases at J, with 7 bases between the two ends. The DNA of the CDR3 is TGTGCCAGCAGTTACGGGCTAGCCGGGGAGCTGTTTTTT. Its protein product is CASSYGLAGELFF.

The rearrangement joins TRBV19 to TRBJ1-1; 9 bases map to TRBD1. CDR3 length: 14 residues. V was clipped by 4 bases and J by 4 bases; unmatched bases: 4. The V gene's germline CDR1 is LNHDA and CDR2 SQIVND (reference sequence). CDR3 protein: CASSNGTGFTEAFF. CDR3 bases: TGTGCCAGTAGTAACGGGACAGGGTTCACTGAAGCTTTCTTT.

This chain uses TRBV27 with TRBJ2-5, with TRBD1 matching over 8 bases. V gave up 4 bases and J gave up 1 base; unmatched junction bases: 8. This CDR3 is 16 amino acids long. Germline CDR1 MNHEY, CDR2 SMNVEV (reference sequence). CDR3 coding DNA: TGTGCCAGCAGTTCCACTAGGGGGACAGGCCAAGAGACCCAGTACTTC. This codes for CASSSTRGTGQETQYF.

The chain joins TRBV27 to TRBJ2-1; tentatively, D is TRBD1 (6 bases). Looked up from germline, CDR1 is MNHEY and CDR2 is SMNVEV (reference sequence). Trimming removed 7 bases from V and 5 bases from J, with 18 bases in between. The CDR3 has 15 residues. Written as DNA, the CDR3 is TGTGCCAGCACCCTAGGGGGTCCGGTCCACAATGAGCAGTTCTTC. It specifies CASTLGGPVHNEQFF.